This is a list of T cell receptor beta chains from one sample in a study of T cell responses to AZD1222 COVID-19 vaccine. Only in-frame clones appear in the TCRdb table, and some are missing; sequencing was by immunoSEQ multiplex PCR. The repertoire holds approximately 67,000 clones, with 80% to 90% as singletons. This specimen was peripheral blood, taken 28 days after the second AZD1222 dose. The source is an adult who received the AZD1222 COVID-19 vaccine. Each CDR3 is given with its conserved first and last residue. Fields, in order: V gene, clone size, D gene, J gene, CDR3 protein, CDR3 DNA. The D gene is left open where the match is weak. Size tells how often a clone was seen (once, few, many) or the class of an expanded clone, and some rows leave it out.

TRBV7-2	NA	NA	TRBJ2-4	CASSLAGGRAKNIQYF	TGTGCCAGCAGCTTAGCGGGGGGGCGTGCCAAAAACATTCAGTACTTC
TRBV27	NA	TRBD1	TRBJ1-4	CASTLGTGTNEKLFF	TGTGCCAGCACCCTTGGGACAGGGACTAATGAAAAACTGTTTTTT
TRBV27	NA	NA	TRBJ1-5	CASRSSPGSQPQHF	TGTGCCAGCAGGTCCAGTCCGGGCAGCCAGCCCCAGCATTTT
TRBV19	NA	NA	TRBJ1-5	CASIRQGNSNQPQHF	TGTGCCAGTATAAGGCAGGGAAATAGCAATCAGCCCCAGCATTTT
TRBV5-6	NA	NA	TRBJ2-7	CASSLGGGGAYEQYF	TGTGCCAGCAGCTTGGGAGGGGGCGGGGCCTACGAGCAGTACTTC
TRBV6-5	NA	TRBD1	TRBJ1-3	CASSYSGGLSGNTIYF	TGTGCCAGCAGTTACTCAGGGGGCCTCTCTGGAAACACCATATATTTT
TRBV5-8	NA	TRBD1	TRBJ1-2	CASSVGQGRYGYTF	TGTGCCAGCAGCGTTGGACAGGGCCGGTATGGCTACACCTTC
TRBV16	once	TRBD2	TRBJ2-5	CASSHSGEETQYF	TGTGCCAGCAGCCATAGCGGGGAAGAGACCCAGTACTTC
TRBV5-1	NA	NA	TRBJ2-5	CASSLRGGKTQYF	TGCGCCAGCAGCTTGCGAGGGGGGAAGACCCAGTACTTC
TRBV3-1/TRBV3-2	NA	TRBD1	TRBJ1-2	CASSQYRDSYGYTF	TGTGCCAGCAGCCAATACCGGGACAGCTATGGCTACACCTTC
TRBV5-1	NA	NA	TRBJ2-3	CASSSLGGGPDTQYF	TGCGCCAGCAGCTCCCTTGGGGGGGGGCCAGATACGCAGTATTTT
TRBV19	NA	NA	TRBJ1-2	CASSIDRVDYTF	TGTGCCAGTAGTATAGACCGGGTTGACTACACCTTC
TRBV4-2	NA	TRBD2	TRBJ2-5	CASSQDSSGGETQYF	TGTGCCAGCAGCCAAGATTCCAGCGGGGGCGAGACCCAGTACTTC
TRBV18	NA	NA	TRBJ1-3	CASSPNVLSGNTIYF	TGTGCCAGCTCACCAAACGTCCTCTCTGGAAACACCATATATTTT
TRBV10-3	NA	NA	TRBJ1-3	CAISEGPRNTIYF	TGTGCCATCAGTGAAGGGCCCCGAAACACCATATATTTT
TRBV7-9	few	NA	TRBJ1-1	CASRKTLAGTEAFF	TGTGCCAGCAGAAAGACCTTGGCTGGCACTGAAGCTTTCTTT
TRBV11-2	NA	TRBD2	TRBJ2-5	CASSSSGTSFTQETQYF	TGTGCCAGCAGCTCATCCGGGACTAGTTTTACCCAAGAGACCCAGTACTTC
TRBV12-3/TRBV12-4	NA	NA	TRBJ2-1	CASTGIGEQFF	TGTGCCAGCACGGGGATTGGTGAGCAGTTCTTC
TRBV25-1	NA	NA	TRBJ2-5	CASSWTGGTQYF	TGTGCCAGCAGCTGGACCGGGGGGACCCAGTACTTC
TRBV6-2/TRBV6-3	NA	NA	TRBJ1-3	CASSYGRGRSGNTIYF	TGTGCCAGCAGTTACGGCCGAGGTCGCTCTGGAAACACCATATATTTT
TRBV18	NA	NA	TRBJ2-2	CASSPQGSNTGELFF	TGTGCCAGCTCACCACAGGGGTCGAACACCGGGGAGCTGTTTTTT
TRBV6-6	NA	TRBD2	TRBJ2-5	CASRVGGTETQYF	TGTGCCAGCAGGGTCGGGGGGACAGAGACCCAGTACTTC
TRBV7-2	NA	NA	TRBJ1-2	CASSLATNYGYTF	TGTGCCAGCAGCTTAGCCACTAACTATGGCTACACCTTC
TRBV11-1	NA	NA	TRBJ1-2	CASSWGQHGYTF	TGTGCCAGCAGCTGGGGCCAGCATGGCTACACCTTC
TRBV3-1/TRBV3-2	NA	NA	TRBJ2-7	CASSHGHPSEQYF	TGTGCCAGCAGCCATGGCCACCCCAGCGAGCAGTACTTC
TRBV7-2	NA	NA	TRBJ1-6	CASSLERGPYNSPLHF	TGTGCCAGCAGCTTAGAAAGGGGACCCTATAATTCACCCCTCCACTTT